What follows are 29 T cell receptor beta chains derived from one specimen sequenced in a study of blood T cells in healthy people across ages. The second PCR ran about 6 to 12 cycles with a sample-barcoded 5' primer and J-beta primers. TCRdb re-called the 5' RACE reads with MiXCR, one entry per CDR3 protein. The sample yields about 1.4 million distinct CDR3 sequences, 59% seen once. Sequences were obtained from blood. These receptors were taken from a man aged 18 to 29 in good health.

V usage is TRBV12-3 or TRBV12-4 and J usage is TRBJ2-2, with D perhaps TRBD2 (6 bases). Trimming stripped 3 bases from V and 7 bases from J, with 15 bases between. The CDR3 covers 15 residues. In nucleotides, the CDR3 is TGTGCCAGCAGTTTTGGGCTAGCGCTCGGCGGGGAGCTGTTTTTT. The encoded protein is CASSFGLALGGELFF.

This clonotype has just a few counts. V usage is TRBV29-1 and J usage is TRBJ2-1; 7 bases map to TRBD1. V was pared by 4 bases and J by 5 bases, with 8 bases of the junction left unmatched. In germline, CDR1 is SQVTM, CDR2 ANQGSEA. The CDR3 is 14 amino acids. The CDR3 region is CSVGGGQDHNEQFF. For the CDR3, the DNA is TGCAGCGTTGGGGGCGGACAGGACCACAATGAGCAGTTCTTC.

V usage is TRBV27 and J usage is TRBJ2-7, with 7 nucleotides matching TRBD2. The CDR3 sequence is 15 residues long. V lost 5 bases and J lost 3; bases outside the gene matches: 10. The V gene's germline CDR1 is MNHEY and CDR2 SMNVEV (reference sequence). Here the CDR3 DNA reads TGTGCCAGCAGTCCCGGAGCGGGGAGACACTACGAGCAGTACTTC. It specifies CASSPGAGRHYEQYF.

The chain is built from TRBV20-1 and TRBJ2-1, with D perhaps assigned TRBD1 or TRBD2 (5 bases each). The V and J ends lost 6 bases and 6 bases respectively, with 12 bases between them. Germline V gene lookup returns CDR1 DFQATT and CDR2 SNEGSKA (reference sequence). The CDR3 is 12 residues long. The CDR3 protein is CSAGRPGNEQFF. Written as DNA, the CDR3 is TGCAGTGCGGGACGCCCGGGCAATGAGCAGTTCTTC.

This chain uses TRBV12-3 or TRBV12-4 with TRBJ1-2; D might be TRBD1 (5 bases). V lost 3 bases and J lost 0, with 11 bases in between. CDR3 length: 15 residues. The CDR3 DNA follows: TGTGCCAGCAGTTTCTACAGGTCGTCTAACTATGGCTACACCTTC. Amino acids: CASSFYRSSNYGYTF.

This clonotype is a singleton in its sample. V usage is TRBV14 and J usage is TRBJ1-1; D not resolved. Trimming took off 4 bases at V and 0 bases at J, with 12 bases between the two ends. Per germline, CDR1 SGHDN and CDR2 FVKESK. There are 15 residues in the CDR3. The CDR3, as DNA: TGTGCCAGCAGCCTCCACCCGTTCATGAACACTGAAGCTTTCTTT. It is translated as CASSLHPFMNTEAFF.

This clonotype was seen only a few times. This chain links TRBV29-1 with TRBJ2-7, with 7 bases identical to TRBD1. Trimming at V came to 5 bases and at J to 6 bases, leaving 7 bases not matched to a gene. Looked up from germline, CDR1 is SQVTM and CDR2 is ANQGSEA. The length of the CDR3 is 12 residues. The CDR3 nucleotides are TGCAGCGTTTCCTTGACAGGGACCGAGCAGTACTTC. Its protein is CSVSLTGTEQYF.

This chain uses TRBV20-1 with TRBJ2-3, with D maybe TRBD2 (6 bases). The CDR3 length is 14 residues. Germline loops: CDR1 DFQATT, CDR2 SNEGSKA (reference sequence). Trimming removed 6 bases from V and 8 bases from J, with 21 bases in between. The CDR3 region has the DNA TGCAGTGCGTCAGGACTAATCCTCGGCGGTACGCAGTATTTT. This gives the protein CSASGLILGGTQYF.

The V and J genes are TRBV7-2 and TRBJ2-1, with D possibly being TRBD1 (5 bases). The DNA end is a closer match to TRBJ2-7, so the J assignment may be wrong. This CDR3 region has 13 residues. Germline lookup yields CDR1 SGHTA and CDR2 FQGNSA. The CDR3 bases are TGTGCCAGCAGCTCTTCAGGGCCTGGGGAGCAGTACTTC. As protein: CASSSSGPGEQYF.

V usage is TRBV7-2 and J usage is TRBJ1-3; D remains unclear. Germline CDR1 is SGHTA and CDR2 is FQGNSA. The CDR3 consists of 14 residues. V lost 8 bases to trimming and J lost 4 bases, with 15 bases between them. The CDR3 loop reads CASRTAAGGNTIYF. DNA for the CDR3: TGTGCCAGCCGCACCGCCGCTGGAGGAAACACCATATATTTT.

In its sample, this clonotype was seen once. This sequence joins TRBV27 and TRBJ2-1; D perhaps matches TRBD1 (5 bases). Germline V gives CDR1 MNHEY, CDR2 SMNVEV (reference sequence). The CDR3 length is 11 residues. V was trimmed by 8 bases and J by 7 bases, leaving 9 bases between them. CDR3 coding DNA: TGTGCCAGCCTCTACAGGAATGAGCAGTTCTTC. Translating gives CASLYRNEQFF.

V and J are TRBV6-5 and TRBJ2-5; D uncertain. Per germline, CDR1 MNHEY and CDR2 SVGAGI. This CDR3 region has 13 residues. Trimming shortened V by 5 bases and J by 8 bases, and 15 bases separated the two germline ends. The DNA of the CDR3 is TGTGCCAGCAGTGGTACGGGTGTTGGAACCCAGTACTTC. Amino acids: CASSGTGVGTQYF.

A few counts support this clonotype. The CDR3 loop is CASSPLGRVPEDQPQHF. Written as DNA, the CDR3 is TGCGCCAGCAGCCCCCTCGGCCGGGTTCCCGAGGATCAGCCCCAGCATTTT. V is TRBV4-1 and J is TRBJ1-5, with unresolved D. V lost 4 bases and J lost 5, with 21 bases in between. CDR3 length: 17 amino acids. Germline CDR1 reads MGHRA; CDR2 reads YSYEKL.

The sample holds a few counts of this clonotype. This chain connects TRBV10-3 to TRBJ2-1; TRBD1 matches 10 bases. Germline-derived CDR1 and CDR2 are ENHRY and SYGVKD. This CDR3 contains 15 residues. The trim removed 6 bases at V and 6 bases at J, leaving 8 bases unmatched. The CDR3 DNA reads TGTGCCATCAGCCTAGGACAGGGGGAATCCAATGAGCAGTTCTTC. Translated: CAISLGQGESNEQFF.

This clonotype was detected a few times. The rearrangement joins TRBV4-3 to TRBJ2-3; no reliable D call. CDR1 and CDR2 from the germline V gene are LGHNA and YSLEER. This CDR3 comprises 14 residues. Trimming stripped 1 base from V and 3 bases from J, with 8 bases between. In DNA, the CDR3 is TGCGCCAGCAGCCAAGTTCTCCGGACAGATACGCAGTATTTT. This codes for CASSQVLRTDTQYF.

The chain combines TRBV10-3 with TRBJ2-7, with D perhaps matching TRBD1 (6 bases). V was shortened by 7 bases and J by 5 bases, with 21 bases between the two germline ends. The CDR3 sequence is 15 residues long. Per germline, CDR1 ENHRY and CDR2 SYGVKD. The CDR3 DNA reads as TGTGCCATCACTGGACAGATAGTACCTGCGGACGAGCAGTACTTC. It yields the protein CAITGQIVPADEQYF.

J is TRBJ2-1 and V is TRBV20-1; 7 nucleotides line up with TRBD1. Germline V gene data show CDR1 as DFQATT and CDR2 as SNEGSKA (reference sequence). The CDR3 length is 13 residues. V was pared by 6 bases and J by 7 bases, with 9 bases of the junction left unmatched. The CDR3 sequence: CSARPRGRNEQFF. CDR3 DNA: TGCAGTGCCCGCCCGAGGGGGCGAAATGAGCAGTTCTTC.

J is TRBJ2-5 and V is TRBV7-6, with D maybe TRBD2 (5 bases). The CDR3 runs to 11 residues. The ends were cut back, 5 bases at V and 10 bases at J, with 11 bases in the middle. Germline CDR1 reads SGHVS; CDR2 reads FNYEAQ. DNA of the CDR3: TGTGCCAGCAGCGAGGCAGAGGGCCAGTACTTC. Its protein product is CASSEAEGQYF.

This chain links TRBV28 with TRBJ1-2; no definite D call. Germline assignment: CDR1 MDHEN and CDR2 SYDVKM. This CDR3 spans 15 amino acids. V dropped 4 bases and J dropped 4 bases, with 16 bases sitting between them. The CDR3 reads CASSSPGSGFYGYTF. CDR3 coding DNA: TGTGCCAGCAGTTCACCGGGATCTGGGTTCTATGGCTACACCTTC.

To note about this clonotype: Relative to the germline gene, one junction end is altered; a read error may explain this. The gene calls are TRBV20-1 and TRBJ1-2, with D hard to call. The CDR3 is 13 amino acids. Germline lookup yields CDR1 DFQATT and CDR2 SNEGSKA (reference sequence). The CDR3, as DNA: TGCAGTGCTGGAGACGATTCCAACTATGGCTACACCTTC. The encoded protein is CSAGDDSNYGYTF.

The table lists this clonotype with a few counts. The rearrangement links TRBV2 to TRBJ1-2; the D is unclear. The CDR3 sequence is 13 residues long. The germline V and J ends were trimmed by 8 bases and 1 base, with 11 bases remaining between them. The germline V gene encodes CDR1 SNHLY and CDR2 FYNNEI. CDR3: CASWTADNYGYTF. DNA for the CDR3: TGTGCCAGCTGGACGGCGGATAACTATGGCTACACCTTC.

The V and J genes are TRBV29-1 and TRBJ2-7; tentatively, D is TRBD1 (5 bases). The length of the CDR3 is 15 residues. Trimming cost V 6 bases and J 2 bases, with 20 bases left between them. From germline, CDR1 is SQVTM and CDR2 ANQGSEA. This CDR3 reads CSVAQRQLRPYEQYF. The CDR3 DNA sequence: TGCAGCGTGGCCCAAAGACAGCTCCGTCCCTACGAGCAGTACTTC.

This clonotype was seen only a few times. This sequence joins TRBV5-1 and TRBJ2-1; 9 bases agree with TRBD1. J gave up 8 bases and V 4 bases, and 13 bases lay outside the gene matches. The CDR3 is made up of 16 amino acids. The germline V gene encodes CDR1 SGHRS and CDR2 YFSETQ. In DNA, the CDR3 is TGCGCCAGCAGCCGTGGGACCGGGACAGGGATCCATGAGCAGTTCTTC. This translates into CASSRGTGTGIHEQFF.

This clonotype came up a few times. This chain joins TRBV28 and TRBJ2-1, with 8 bases aligning to TRBD2. The CDR3 loop spans 16 amino acids. Germline V lookup: CDR1 MDHEN, CDR2 SYDVKM. J lost 1 base, V lost 3 bases, and 5 bases had no gene match. DNA of the CDR3: TGTGCCAGCAGTTTTCTTGTAGCGGGGTCCTACAATGAGCAGTTCTTC. Translated: CASSFLVAGSYNEQFF.

This clonotype occurred a few times. This chain's CDR3 is CATQGGANYGYTF. The CDR3 DNA follows: TGTGCCACCCAGGGGGGAGCTAACTATGGCTACACCTTC. This sequence joins TRBV12-3 or TRBV12-4 and TRBJ1-2, with TRBD1 identical over 7 bases. This CDR3 has 13 residues. Trimming cost V 10 bases and J 0 bases; bases outside gene matches: 5.

The chain joins TRBV7-6 to TRBJ2-4, with D possibly being TRBD1 (5 bases). Germline assignment: CDR1 SGHVS and CDR2 FNYEAQ. CDR3 length equals 19 residues. Trimming removed 3 bases from V and 0 bases from J, with 21 bases in between. CDR3 sequence: CASSFGPLRTPPAKNIQYF. The CDR3 coding sequence is TGTGCCAGCAGCTTCGGCCCATTGAGGACACCTCCAGCCAAAAACATTCAGTACTTC.

DNA for the CDR3: TGTGCCAGCAGACTTCAGGGGGGCCCCTACGAGCAGTACTTC. Encoded protein: CASRLQGGPYEQYF. The rearrangement uses TRBV27 and TRBJ2-7; D may be TRBD1 (7 bases). This CDR3 spans 14 amino acids. V was clipped by 6 bases and J by 2 bases, with 14 bases between them. Per the germline V gene, CDR1 is MNHEY and CDR2 is SMNVEV (reference sequence).

The DNA for the CDR3 is TGTGCCAGCAGTGGCCCCCGACAGGGGGATGAAAAACTGTTTTTT. Its translation: CASSGPRQGDEKLFF. The chain carries TRBV6-1 and TRBJ1-4, with 9 bases that match TRBD1. Trimming at V came to 4 bases and at J to 6 bases, leaving 6 bases not matched to a gene. The CDR3 is made up of 15 amino acids. Germline-derived CDR1 and CDR2 are MNHNS and SASEGT.

The genes are TRBV10-3 and TRBJ2-7; 7 positions match TRBD1. With V trimmed by 10 bases and J by 2 bases, 5 bases remained unmatched. Germline-derived CDR1 and CDR2 are ENHRY and SYGVKD. This CDR3 spans 12 amino acids. The DNA of the CDR3 is TGTGCCACTCTGGGACAGACCTACGAGCAGTACTTC. Translating gives CATLGQTYEQYF.